This is a list of T cell receptor beta chains from one sample in a study of technical replicates of blood from a handful of donors. Generated by immunoSEQ multiplex PCR, the TCRdb table keeps only in-frame clones and is missing some. Among more than 65,000 clones listed, around nine tenths were seen once. Sequencing was done on a sample of PBMCs. Receptors originate from a human donor in good health. Some clones in this sample may be carry-over from other donors' samples. The CDR3 runs from the conserved cysteine through the conserved F or W. The D gene is left open where the match is weak.

>TRBD1|TRBV7-9
CASSLVQGAFGNQPQHF
>.|TRBV7-8
CASSDRRDYGYTF
>.|TRBV6-5
CASSYSVRSRMGTQYF
>TRBD2|TRBV4-2
CASSQVGRDVNEQFF
>.|TRBV11-2
CASGGASGLFTDTQYF
>.|TRBV5-1
CASRIGTRNEAFF
>.|TRBV18
CASSPVKHTEAFF
>.|TRBV6-5
CATYSESSGNTIYF
>.|TRBV7-3
CASSPVSGASSGANVLTF
>TRBD1|TRBV27
CASSLSPWTGLNTEAFF
>TRBD2|TRBV27
CASSKGLARGETQYF
>TRBD2|TRBV5-6
CASSPSGFLYNEQFF
>TRBD2|TRBV10-3
CAISESTSGGYIQYF
>.|TRBV19
CASMAGLGGYTF
>.|TRBV10-3
CASGSEREQYF
>TRBD2|TRBV19
CASRPQGGGPSRDTQYF
>.|TRBV5-1
CASSFSGINYGYTF
>.|TRBV7-8
CASTFAGTDTQYF
>.|TRBV11-3
CASSLSVNQPQHF
>TRBD2|TRBV7-2
CASSLAQPREVETQYF
>.|TRBV18
CASSPSEQVEQYF